This T cell receptor beta chain emerged from a study of T cell repertoires in cytomegalovirus infection. Study-level findings and limits: The ex vivo response showed dominance by HLA-C-restricted CMV-specific TCR beta clonotypes. Frequencies of public TCR beta families were cumulated, and this identified carriers of CMV plus the relevant HLA.

As regards this clonotype: The antigen remains undetermined.

The V gene's germline CDR1 is MDHEN and CDR2 SYDVKM. V was pared by 4 bases and J by 10 bases, with 11 bases between. The CDR3 contains 12 residues. TCRdb re-analysed the reads in MiXCR, keeping a single row per CDR3 protein. The repertoire holds approximately 340,000 distinct CDR3 sequences, with about 29% as singletons. The sequence came from a human donor in good health (CMV status not recorded). Some clones in this sample may be carry-over from other donors' samples. Sequences were derived from cultured PBMCs, sampled from culture after CMV antigen stimulation. The chain has TRBV28 and TRBJ2-1; no reliable D call. CDR3 DNA sequence: TGTGCCAGCAGTTCGGAAAGAGAAGAGCAGTTCTTC. This codes for CASSSEREEQFF.